Listed below are T cell receptor beta chains from one sample, sequenced in a study of beta chain features in type 1 diabetes. Using immunoSEQ multiplex PCR, the repertoire was profiled, and TCRdb retains in-frame clones only, with some absent. The top ten clones hold nearly 0.015% of a sample with fewer than 450,000 clones, about 13% of them seen once. Material: naive CD4+ T cells from blood. These receptors came from a woman younger than 30 with type 1 diabetes. Both conserved end residues are part of each CDR3. The D gene is left open where the match is weak. Size values are once, few and many counts, or a class for expanded clones, and some rows have none.

d_call	clone_size	v_call	j_call	cdr3_aa	cdr3_nt
-	few	TRBV4-2	TRBJ2-1	CASSQDSGAPGNEQFF	TGTGCCAGCAGCCAAGATAGCGGAGCCCCGGGGAATGAGCAGTTCTTC
-	-	TRBV15	TRBJ2-1	CATSRGYFENEQFF	TGTGCCACCAGCAGAGGGTATTTTGAGAATGAGCAGTTCTTC
-	-	TRBV11-3	TRBJ2-3	CASSLDPADTQYF	TGTGCCAGCAGCTTAGATCCGGCAGATACGCAGTATTTT
-	few	TRBV7-2	TRBJ2-5	CASSLHRQETQYF	TGTGCCAGCAGCTTGCACAGACAAGAGACCCAGTACTTC
-	-	TRBV5-4	TRBJ2-7	CASSLDGVYEQYF	TGTGCCAGCAGCTTGGACGGTGTATACGAGCAGTACTTC
TRBD2	few	TRBV28	TRBJ2-1	CASSPGLAGGNEQFF	TGTGCCAGCAGTCCGGGACTAGCGGGAGGGAATGAGCAGTTCTTC
-	many	TRBV29-1	TRBJ1-1	CSAERGTPEAFF	TGCAGCGCCGAGCGGGGAACCCCTGAAGCTTTCTTT
-	few	TRBV15	TRBJ1-1	CATGALMNTEAFF	TGTGCCACCGGGGCTCTCATGAACACTGAAGCTTTCTTT
TRBD2	few	TRBV28	TRBJ2-7	CASSLGPRETVYEQYF	TGTGCCAGCAGTTTGGGCCCGCGGGAGACGGTCTACGAGCAGTACTTC
-	-	TRBV28	TRBJ1-5	CASSGNQPQHF	TGTGCCAGCAGCGGGAATCAGCCCCAGCATTTT
TRBD2	few	TRBV6-5	TRBJ2-1	CASSYSNLAGANEQFF	TGTGCCAGCAGTTACTCGAACCTAGCGGGAGCCAATGAGCAGTTCTTC
-	-	TRBV18	TRBJ2-1	CASSPSAGSRNEQFF	TGTGCCAGCTCACCTTCGGCAGGGTCCCGCAATGAGCAGTTCTTC
-	few	TRBV7-8	TRBJ1-2	CASSPGSGDGYTF	TGTGCCAGCAGCCCCGGTAGCGGAGATGGCTACACCTTC
-	few	TRBV29-1	TRBJ1-3	CSVVTHYARNTIYF	TGCAGCGTTGTAACCCACTACGCTAGAAACACCATATATTTT
-	-	TRBV28	TRBJ2-6	CASSALSWGGGANVLTF	TGTGCCAGCAGTGCTCTAAGTTGGGGAGGTGGGGCCAACGTCCTGACTTTC
-	-	TRBV29-1	TRBJ1-1	CSVGQNTEAFF	TGCAGCGTTGGTCAGAACACTGAAGCTTTCTTT
TRBD2	few	TRBV29-1	TRBJ2-3	CSVVLAGGRTDTQYF	TGCAGCGTTGTGCTAGCGGGGGGTCGCACAGATACGCAGTATTTT
TRBD1	-	TRBV7-9	TRBJ2-1	CASSGTAYNEQFF	TGTGCCAGCAGCGGGACAGCTTACAATGAGCAGTTCTTC
-	-	TRBV5-1	TRBJ2-1	CASSLAGEIWNEQFF	TGCGCCAGCAGCTTGGCGGGAGAGATCTGGAATGAGCAGTTCTTC
-	few	TRBV28	TRBJ1-4	CASSSQEFNEKLFF	TGTGCCAGCAGTTCACAGGAGTTCAATGAAAAACTGTTTTTT
-	few	TRBV11-2	TRBJ1-2	CASSRDTNYGYTF	TGTGCCAGCAGCCGGGACACTAACTATGGCTACACCTTC
TRBD2	-	TRBV27	TRBJ2-1	CASSSRTSGDNEQFF	TGTGCCAGCAGTTCAAGGACTAGCGGGGACAATGAGCAGTTCTTC
TRBD1	few	TRBV5-1	TRBJ2-7	CASSLDPRGTGNYEQYF	TGCGCCAGCAGCTTGGACCCTCGCGGGACAGGGAACTACGAGCAGTACTTC
TRBD2	few	TRBV7-2	TRBJ2-3	CASSSGLAGRTDTQYF	TGTGCCAGCAGCTCCGGACTAGCGGGGCGCACAGATACGCAGTATTTT
TRBD1	-	TRBV4-1	TRBJ1-4	CASSQAGYRGEKLFF	TGCGCCAGCAGCCAAGCGGGATACAGGGGGGAAAAACTGTTTTTT
-	-	TRBV19	TRBJ2-2	CASSPWGQTGELFF	TGTGCCAGTAGTCCTTGGGGACAAACCGGGGAGCTGTTTTTT
-	few	TRBV11-2	TRBJ2-3	CASSLIKTGTQYF	TGTGCCAGCAGCTTAATCAAGACGGGTACGCAGTATTTT
-	few	TRBV6-1	TRBJ1-5	CASSEVRWFLDQPQHF	TGTGCCAGCAGTGAAGTGCGGTGGTTTTTGGATCAGCCCCAGCATTTT
-	few	TRBV2	TRBJ1-2	CASSQQTGLYGYTF	TGTGCCAGCAGCCAACAGACAGGACTCTATGGCTACACCTTC
-	few	TRBV28	TRBJ2-1	CASSPEHLSDEQFF	TGTGCCAGCAGCCCCGAACATTTGTCCGATGAGCAGTTCTTC
-	-	TRBV4-3	TRBJ1-2	CASSQVYRTEGGYTF	TGCGCCAGCAGCCAAGTTTATCGGACAGAGGGTGGCTACACCTTC
TRBD1	-	TRBV9	TRBJ2-2	CASTGTANTGELFF	TGTGCCAGTACCGGGACAGCGAACACCGGGGAGCTGTTTTTT
-	few	TRBV4-1	TRBJ1-5	CASSQDDSYSNQPQHF	TGCGCCAGCAGCCAAGATGACAGCTATAGCAATCAGCCCCAGCATTTT
-	-	TRBV15	TRBJ2-1	CATSRDLAGPSYNEQFF	TGTGCCACCAGCAGAGATTTGGCGGGGCCTTCCTACAATGAGCAGTTCTTC
-	-	TRBV19	TRBJ1-2	CASSIAVSLRSYGYTF	TGTGCCAGTAGTATAGCGGTCAGTCTGAGGAGCTATGGCTACACCTTC
TRBD2	few	TRBV30	TRBJ2-7	CAWTSGPYEQYF	TGTGCCTGGACTAGCGGGCCCTACGAGCAGTACTTC